Following are 16 T cell receptor beta chains from one sample sequenced in a study of blood T cells in healthy people across ages. Combining a sample-barcoded 5' primer with a J-beta primer mix, a second PCR ran for 7 to 11 cycles. TCRdb reprocessed the 5' RACE reads via MiXCR and lists one record per CDR3 protein. The data show around 650,000 distinct CDR3 sequences, 40% to 45% seen once. The sequencing input was blood. The receptors shown here come from a man older than 75 in good health.

This clonotype has just a few counts. CDR3 in DNA: TGTGCCACCAGCAGAGATCCGGGTGTAACAGATACGCAGTATTTT. Translating it yields CATSRDPGVTDTQYF. The gene calls are TRBV15 and TRBJ2-3; D call uncertain. CDR3 length equals 15 residues. The V gene's germline CDR1 is LNHNV and CDR2 YYDKDF (reference sequence). Trimming cost V 0 bases and J 3 bases, with 10 bases left between them. The full variable domain, in which reference TRBV15 and TRBJ2-3 provide the parts outside the CDR3, is DAMVIQNPRYQVTQFGKPVTLSCSQTLNHNVMYWYQQKSSQAPKLLFHYYDKDFNNEADTPDNFQSRRPNTSFCFLDIRSPGLGDTAMYLCATSRDPGVTDTQYFGPGTRLTVL.

This sequence joins TRBV5-1 and TRBJ2-1; TRBD2 might be the D (6 bases). The CDR3 covers 18 residues. Looked up from germline, CDR1 is SGHRS and CDR2 is YFSETQ. V was clipped by 1 base and J by 2 bases, with 19 bases between them. Written as DNA, the CDR3 is TGCGCCAGCAGCTTGCAAGGTAGCCGGGAGCGCCCCTACAATGAGCAGTTCTTC. Translating gives CASSLQGSRERPYNEQFF. The full variable domain, in which reference TRBV5-1 and TRBJ2-1 provide the parts outside the CDR3, is KAGVTQTPRYLIKTRGQQVTLSCSPISGHRSVSWYQQTPGQGLQFLFEYFSETQRNKGNFPGRFSGRQFSNSRSEMNVSTLELGDSALYLCASSLQGSRERPYNEQFFGPGTRLTVL.

The chain is built from TRBV9 and TRBJ2-6; D tentatively reads TRBD1 or TRBD2 (6 bases each). The CDR3 sequence is 17 residues long. Germline CDR1 reads SGDLS; CDR2 reads YYNGEE. Trimming pared 0 bases from V and 0 bases from J, leaving 10 bases between. The CDR3 sequence is CASSVEQGGSGANVLTF. The CDR3, as DNA: TGTGCCAGCAGCGTAGAACAGGGAGGCTCTGGGGCCAACGTCCTGACTTTC.

This clonotype occurred a few times. This chain joins TRBV6-5 and TRBJ2-5; 10 nucleotides line up with TRBD2. The CDR3 is made up of 15 amino acids. V trimming: 5 bases; J trimming: 5 bases; junction bases outside the gene matches: 8. Per germline, CDR1 MNHEY and CDR2 SVGAGI. Here the CDR3 reads CASSPGLAVVETQYF. CDR3 DNA: TGTGCCAGCAGTCCCGGACTAGCGGTGGTGGAGACCCAGTACTTC.

This clonotype was found a few times. The chain employs TRBV3-1 and TRBJ2-5; 10 nucleotides line up with TRBD1. The CDR3 covers 14 residues. V lost 1 base to trimming and J lost 6 bases; unmatched junction nucleotides: 2. Germline loops: CDR1 LGHDT, CDR2 YNNKEL (reference sequence). DNA of the CDR3: TGTGCCAGCAGCCAAGCGGGACAGGGGAAGACCCAGTACTTC. It specifies CASSQAGQGKTQYF.

This clonotype was counted a single time. This chain joins TRBV4-2 and TRBJ2-2; 11 positions match TRBD2. CDR3 length: 15 residues. V lost 6 bases and J lost 8; bases outside the gene matches: 8. From germline, CDR1 is LGHNA and CDR2 YNFKEQ. CDR3 bases: TGTGCCAGCAGTCTAGCGGGAGGCCAAGGGGGGGAGCTGTTTTTT. Amino acid sequence: CASSLAGGQGGELFF.

This clonotype was counted a few times. The rearrangement joins TRBV2 to TRBJ2-5, with D possibly being TRBD1 or TRBD2 (5 bases each). With 3 bases removed from V and 5 bases from J, the gap between germline ends came to 13 bases. Germline-derived CDR1 and CDR2 are SNHLY and FYNNEI. CDR3 length equals 14 residues. The CDR3 nucleotides read TGTGCCAGCAGTGATATCCGGGGCAGGGAGACCCAGTACTTC. Its protein product is CASSDIRGRETQYF.

The chain carries TRBV3-1 and TRBJ2-3; possibly TRBD1 or TRBD2 for D (6 bases each). This CDR3 is built from 14 residues. Trimming removed 5 bases at V and 0 bases at J, with 9 bases between. The germline CDR1 and CDR2 sequences are LGHDT and YNNKEL (reference sequence). The chain's CDR3 is CASSGGRSTDTQYF. CDR3 bases: TGTGCCAGCAGCGGGGGGCGGAGCACAGATACGCAGTATTTT.

This clonotype occurred a few times. The chain uses TRBV5-1 and TRBJ2-7; D may be TRBD1 or TRBD2 (5 bases each). The germline CDR1 and CDR2 sequences are SGHRS and YFSETQ. Trimming removed 0 bases from V and 8 bases from J, with 12 bases in between. This CDR3 is built from 13 residues. The CDR3 DNA sequence: TGCGCCAGCAGCTTGGTACGGGGCTTCCAGCAGTACTTC. Encoded protein: CASSLVRGFQQYF.

This chain links TRBV19 with TRBJ1-5; possibly TRBD1 for D (5 bases). Trimming pared 4 bases from V and 7 bases from J, leaving 17 bases between. Germline V lookup: CDR1 LNHDA, CDR2 SQIVND (reference sequence). The CDR3 covers 15 residues. The CDR3 DNA sequence: TGTGCCAGTAGTAGACCAGCCAGGGCGAGGCAGCCCCAGCATTTT. Its translation is CASSRPARARQPQHF.

The chain couples TRBV27 to TRBJ2-7; 11 bases map to TRBD1. After removal of 5 bases from V and 3 bases from J, the junction contained 15 bases not matched to a gene. Germline values: CDR1 MNHEY, CDR2 SMNVEV (reference sequence). The CDR3 totals 18 residues. The CDR3 nucleotides are TGTGCCAGCAGTAAAAAGACGGGGACAGGGGGGATGATCTACGAGCAGTACTTC. Amino acids: CASSKKTGTGGMIYEQYF.

This clonotype has only a few counts. The chain carries TRBV6-4 and TRBJ2-3; TRBD2 matches at 7 bases. Trimming cost V 4 bases and J 2 bases; bases outside gene matches: 6. Germline CDR1 MRHNA, CDR2 SNTAGT. This CDR3 has 15 residues. This CDR3 is CASSVSGDPTDTQYF. The CDR3 DNA reads as TGTGCCAGCAGTGTAAGCGGGGATCCCACAGATACGCAGTATTTT.

This clonotype was recorded a few times. The J gene is TRBJ2-1, the V gene TRBV9, with 7 bases identical to TRBD2. Per the germline V gene, CDR1 is SGDLS and CDR2 is YYNGEE. V shed 3 bases, J shed 2 bases, and the junction held 5 bases outside the gene matches. This CDR3 has 15 amino acids. CDR3 sequence: CASSALAGAYNEQFF. The CDR3, as DNA: TGTGCCAGCAGCGCTCTGGCGGGGGCCTACAATGAGCAGTTCTTC.

Only a few counts were recorded for this clonotype. This sequence joins TRBV4-1 and TRBJ2-5; 8 bases match TRBD1. Germline V lookup: CDR1 MGHRA, CDR2 YSYEKL. CDR3 length: 16 residues. V was clipped by 0 bases and J by 2 bases; unmatched bases: 5. The CDR3, as DNA: TGCGCCAGCAGCCAAGATCGTGGGGACAGGCAAGAGACCCAGTACTTC. Translating gives CASSQDRGDRQETQYF.

The V gene is TRBV12-3 or TRBV12-4, the J gene TRBJ1-6; 7 bases map to TRBD1. CDR3 size: 15 residues. V shed 5 bases and J 9 bases; nucleotides not matched to a gene: 10. The CDR3 DNA reads as TGTGCCAGCAGTGCGATTGTAGGGACAGCTTCACCCCTCCACTTT. Its protein is CASSAIVGTASPLHF.

The chain combines TRBV6-5 with TRBJ2-3; 8 bases agree with TRBD2. Losses at the gene ends were 7 bases for V and 2 bases for J; bases not matched to a gene: 2. Germline CDR1 MNHEY, CDR2 SVGAGI. The CDR3 sequence is 13 residues long. CDR3 protein: CASMRGATDTQYF. As DNA, the CDR3 is TGTGCCAGCATGCGGGGGGCCACAGATACGCAGTATTTT.